The sample holds a few counts of the clone carrying this TCR beta chain. Its cognate antigen is unknown. One end of the junction does not line up with germline, which may come from a read error. This entry comes from a study of T cells in Graves' hyperthyroidism and ophthalmopathy. Study-wide context: Any treatment followed the collection of peripheral blood at initial diagnosis.

PBMCs stemmed from about 9.5 ml fresh peripheral blood. Per the germline V gene, CDR1 is LNHDA and CDR2 is SQIVND (reference sequence). The CDR3 has 13 amino acids. From RNA transcripts, TCR beta CDR3 regions were amplified. With the HTBI primer set, the TCR CDR3 went through a first round of RT-PCR. From the multiplex PCR reads, TCRdb called clonotypes with MiXCR, one entry per CDR3 protein. The sample lists about 350,000 distinct CDR3 sequences, around 18% occurring once. Study results and limitations: Most expanded thyroid clonotypes above 0.001 also appeared in blood.

Sequencing used blood. The TCR comes from a woman aged 40-49 years with Graves' ophthalmopathy. This chain connects TRBV19 to TRBJ1-5; no clear D. CDR3 protein: CASGVEGHQPRHF. Here the CDR3 DNA reads TGTGCCAGTGGGGTGGAGGGTCATCAGCCCCGGCATTTT.